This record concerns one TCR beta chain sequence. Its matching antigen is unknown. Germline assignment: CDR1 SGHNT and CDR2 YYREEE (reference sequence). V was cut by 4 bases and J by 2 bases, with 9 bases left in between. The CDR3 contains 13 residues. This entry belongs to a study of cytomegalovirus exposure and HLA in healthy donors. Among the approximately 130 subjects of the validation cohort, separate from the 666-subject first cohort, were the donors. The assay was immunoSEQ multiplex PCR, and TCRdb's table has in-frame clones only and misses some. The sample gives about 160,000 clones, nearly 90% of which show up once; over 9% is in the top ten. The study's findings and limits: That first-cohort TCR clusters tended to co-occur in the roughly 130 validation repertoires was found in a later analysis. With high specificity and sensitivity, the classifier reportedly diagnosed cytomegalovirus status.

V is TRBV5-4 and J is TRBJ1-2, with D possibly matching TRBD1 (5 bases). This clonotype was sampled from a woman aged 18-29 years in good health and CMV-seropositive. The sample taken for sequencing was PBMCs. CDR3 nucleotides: TGTGCCAGCAGCATGACAGCAAACTATGGCTACACCTTC. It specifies CASSMTANYGYTF.